This T cell receptor beta chain was recorded in a study of radiation and T cells in renal cell carcinoma. Study summary: Nephrectomy followed 15 Gy stereotactic body radiation by 4 weeks.

Time point given: baseline pretreatment blood. Treatment given: 15 Gy SBRT to primary tumor, nephrectomy 4 weeks later. Radiation-treated patients gave blood at baseline, week 2 and week 4. The tumor was a clear cell renal cell carcinoma. The method was immunoSEQ multiplex PCR; TCRdb's version includes in-frame clones alone and lacks a portion of them. The data contain 150,000 or so clones, over 80% of them singletons. This CDR3 region has 16 residues. Study-wide findings and caveats: Without pretreatment biopsies, baseline tumor clonotype presence was undetermined.

For this clone: The antigen is undetermined.

This receptor was obtained from a woman aged 45 to 65 with renal cell carcinoma. The sample consisted of blood, taken from a patient whose treatment included radiotherapy and nephrectomy. The J gene is TRBJ2-7, the V gene TRBV21-1; the table assigns TRBD1, which was not confirmed against the DNA. TRBV21-1 corresponds to a pseudogene. The CDR3 loop is CASSKNRDREVYEQYF. In DNA form, the CDR3 reads TGTGCCAGCAGCAAAAACCGGGACAGGGAGGTCTACGAGCAGTACTTC.